The source of this T cell receptor beta chain is a study of OX40 agonist ivuxolimab in advanced cancers. The data were produced by immunoSEQ multiplex PCR, yet TCRdb's version contains in-frame clones alone and is incomplete. The sample holds about 53,000 clones, 70% to 90% seen once. The junction had 12 bases not matched to a gene; V was cut back by 0 bases and J by 9 bases. CDR1 SGHVS and CDR2 FQNEAQ come from the germline V gene. This CDR3 has 16 residues. The receptor's source is an adult with an advanced solid tumor such as melanoma, head and neck, liver or kidney cancer. The chain links TRBV7-8 to TRBJ2-7, with 9 bases identical to TRBD1. The source material was CD4+ or CD8+ T cells sorted from blood, sampled in a trial of the OX40 agonist ivuxolimab. The CDR3 loop is CASSLALRGQGFRQYF. In nucleotides, the CDR3 is TGTGCCAGCAGCTTAGCGCTAAGGGGACAGGGTTTTAGGCAGTACTTC.